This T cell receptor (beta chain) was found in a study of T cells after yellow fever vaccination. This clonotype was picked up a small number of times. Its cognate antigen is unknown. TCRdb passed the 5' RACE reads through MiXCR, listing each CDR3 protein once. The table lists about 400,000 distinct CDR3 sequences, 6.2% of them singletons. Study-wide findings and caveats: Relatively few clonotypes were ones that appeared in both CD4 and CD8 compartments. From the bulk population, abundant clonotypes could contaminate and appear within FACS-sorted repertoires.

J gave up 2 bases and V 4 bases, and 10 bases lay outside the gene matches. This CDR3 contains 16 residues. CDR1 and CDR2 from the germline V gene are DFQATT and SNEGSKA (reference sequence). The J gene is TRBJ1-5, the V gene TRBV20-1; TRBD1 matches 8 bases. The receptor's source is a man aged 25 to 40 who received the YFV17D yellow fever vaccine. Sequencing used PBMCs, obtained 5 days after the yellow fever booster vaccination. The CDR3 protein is CSAKRTGRIGNQPQHF. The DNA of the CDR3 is TGCAGTGCTAAAAGGACAGGGCGTATCGGCAATCAGCCCCAGCATTTT.